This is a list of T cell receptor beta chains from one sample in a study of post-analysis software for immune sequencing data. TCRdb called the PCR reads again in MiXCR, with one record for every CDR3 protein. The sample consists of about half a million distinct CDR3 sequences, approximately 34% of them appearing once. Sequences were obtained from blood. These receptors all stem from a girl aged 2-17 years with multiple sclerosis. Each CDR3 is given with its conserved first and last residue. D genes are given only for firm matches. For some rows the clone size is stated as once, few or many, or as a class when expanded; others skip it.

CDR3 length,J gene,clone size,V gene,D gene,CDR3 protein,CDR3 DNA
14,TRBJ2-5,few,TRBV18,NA,CASSPAPNPETQYF,TGTGCCAGCTCACCGGCCCCGAATCCCGAGACCCAGTACTTC
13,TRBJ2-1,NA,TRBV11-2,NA,CASSPGPTDEQFF,TGTGCCAGCAGCCCCGGCCCTACCGATGAGCAGTTCTTC
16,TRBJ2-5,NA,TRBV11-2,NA,CASSAAGLAGRETQYF,TGTGCCAGCAGCGCCGCGGGGCTGGCAGGGAGAGAGACCCAGTACTTC
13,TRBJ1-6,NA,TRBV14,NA,CASSRGEALSLHF,TGTGCCAGCAGCCGCGGTGAGGCTCTTTCCCTCCACTTT
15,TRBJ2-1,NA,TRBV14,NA,CASSQATREEYEQFF,TGTGCCAGCAGCCAAGCGACCAGGGAGGAATATGAGCAGTTCTTC
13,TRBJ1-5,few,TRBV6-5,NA,CATSRDSNQPQHF,TGTGCCACCTCACGGGATAGCAATCAGCCCCAGCATTTT
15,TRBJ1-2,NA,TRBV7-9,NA,CASSLDLRQNYGYTF,TGTGCCAGCAGCTTAGATCTGAGACAGAATTATGGCTACACCTTC
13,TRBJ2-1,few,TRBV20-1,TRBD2,CIQRGGLSNEQFF,TGCATCCAGCGGGGGGGCCTTTCGAATGAGCAGTTCTTC
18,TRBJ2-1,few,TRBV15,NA,CATSRTTHRQVGPNEQFF,TGTGCCACCAGCCGCACCACGCATAGACAGGTTGGGCCGAATGAGCAGTTCTTC
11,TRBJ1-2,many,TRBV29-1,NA,CSGVDSSSYTF,TGCAGCGGGGTGGACAGTAGTAGCTACACCTTC
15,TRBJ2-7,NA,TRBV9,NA,CASSAAGTLPYEQYF,TGTGCCAGCAGCGCAGCCGGGACGCTACCCTACGAGCAGTACTTC
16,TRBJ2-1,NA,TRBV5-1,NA,CASSLRPGQGYNEQFF,TGCGCCAGCAGCTTGCGCCCTGGCCAGGGATACAATGAGCAGTTCTTC
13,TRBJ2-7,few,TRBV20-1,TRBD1,CSAVGQGAYEQYF,TGCAGTGCCGTGGGACAGGGGGCTTACGAGCAGTACTTC
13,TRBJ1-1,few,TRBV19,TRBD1,CASSATTGAEAFF,TGTGCCAGTAGTGCAACGACAGGGGCCGAAGCTTTCTTT
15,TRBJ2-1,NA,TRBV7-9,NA,CASIPSSGDRNEQFF,TGTGCCAGCATCCCCTCATCGGGGGACCGCAATGAGCAGTTCTTC
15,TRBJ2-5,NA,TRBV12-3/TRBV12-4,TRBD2,CASTRSSGIYNEQYF,TGTGCCAGCACCCGGTCTAGCGGGATCTACAATGAGCAGTACTTC
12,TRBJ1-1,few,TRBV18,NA,CASSPDTAEAFF,TGTGCCAGCTCACCCGATACCGCTGAAGCTTTCTTT
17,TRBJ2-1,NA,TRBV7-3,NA,CASSPPSGRSSYNEQFF,TGTGCCAGCAGCCCCCCCTCGGGCCGTAGCTCCTACAATGAGCAGTTCTTC
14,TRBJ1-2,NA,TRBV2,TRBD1,CASRLTGEDNGYTF,TGTGCCAGCAGATTGACAGGGGAGGACAATGGCTACACCTTC
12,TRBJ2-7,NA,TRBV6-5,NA,CASRDPPGEQYF,TGTGCCAGCAGGGACCCCCCCGGCGAGCAGTACTTC
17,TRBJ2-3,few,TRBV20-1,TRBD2,CSAPRRAGGFSTDTQYF,TGCAGTGCTCCCCGGCGAGCGGGGGGCTTTAGCACAGATACGCAGTATTTT
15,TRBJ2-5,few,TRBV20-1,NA,CSARGQSGGQETQYF,TGCAGTGCTAGAGGGCAAAGTGGGGGGCAAGAGACCCAGTACTTC
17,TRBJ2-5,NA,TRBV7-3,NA,CASSFPGGTGGQETQYF,TGTGCCAGCAGCTTCCCGGGGGGGACAGGTGGACAAGAGACCCAGTACTTC
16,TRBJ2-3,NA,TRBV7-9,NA,CASSVSRGGLTDTQYF,TGTGCCAGCAGCGTATCGCGAGGGGGATTAACAGATACGCAGTATTTT
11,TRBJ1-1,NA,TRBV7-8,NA,CASAVGTEAFF,TGTGCCAGCGCTGTAGGGACTGAAGCTTTCTTT
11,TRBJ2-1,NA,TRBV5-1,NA,CASSLEVEQFF,TGTGCCAGCAGCTTGGAGGTTGAGCAGTTCTTC
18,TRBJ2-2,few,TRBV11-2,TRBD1,CASNLFPVTGQNTGELFF,TGTGCCAGCAACTTATTCCCCGTGACAGGGCAGAACACCGGGGAGCTGTTTTTT
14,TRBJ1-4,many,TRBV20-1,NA,CSARDEGLNEKLFF,TGCAGTGCTAGAGATGAGGGTCTCAATGAAAAACTGTTTTTT
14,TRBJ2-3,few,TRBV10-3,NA,CAISDSREGVTQYF,TGTGCCATCAGTGATTCGAGGGAAGGGGTTACGCAGTATTTT
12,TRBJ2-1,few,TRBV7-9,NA,CASSLTLNEQFF,TGTGCCAGCAGCTTAACGTTAAATGAGCAGTTCTTC
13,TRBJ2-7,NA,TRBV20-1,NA,CSARAPSSNEQYF,TGCAGTGCTAGGGCCCCTTCCTCCAACGAGCAGTACTTC
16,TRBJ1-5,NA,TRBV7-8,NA,CASSLLGGNSNQPQHF,TGTGCCAGCAGCTTGTTGGGAGGGAATAGCAATCAGCCCCAGCATTTT
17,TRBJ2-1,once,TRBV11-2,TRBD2,CASSRDPFSSGGDEQFF,TGTGCCAGCAGCCGCGACCCCTTCTCTAGCGGGGGGGATGAGCAGTTCTTC
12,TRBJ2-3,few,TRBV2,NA,CASSLRWVAQYF,TGTGCCAGCAGTCTAAGATGGGTGGCGCAGTATTTT
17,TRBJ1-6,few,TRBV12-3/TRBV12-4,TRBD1,CASSLYRGSSYNSPLHF,TGTGCCAGCAGTCTCTACAGGGGATCTTCCTATAATTCACCCCTCCACTTT
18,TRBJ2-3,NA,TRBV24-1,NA,CATSDFSSPGPPRATQYF,TGTGCCACCAGTGATTTTTCAAGCCCGGGACCTCCTAGGGCTACGCAGTATTTT
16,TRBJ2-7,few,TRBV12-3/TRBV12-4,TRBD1,CASSQGAAGTSYEQYF,TGTGCCAGCAGCCAGGGGGCAGCGGGCACCTCCTACGAGCAGTACTTC